This record concerns one TCR beta chain sequence. This sample stems from a study of blood T cell repertoires in COVID-19. The table came from immunoSEQ multiplex PCR; TCRdb's copy has only in-frame clones and leaves some out. The sample contains hundreds of thousands of clones, 83% of which appear only once. Germline trimming cut 4 bases from V and 4 bases from J; bases unmatched to any gene: 6. The V gene's germline CDR1 is MRHNA and CDR2 SNTAGT. CDR3 size: 15 residues. The receptor was derived from a woman aged 30 to 39 with COVID-19, enrolled during active disease. The sample consisted of peripheral blood. The V call is TRBV6-4, the J call TRBJ2-2; 7 bases are shared with TRBD1. This CDR3 reads CASSATGLGTGELFF. CDR3 sequence (DNA): TGTGCCAGCAGTGCGACAGGGCTGGGCACCGGGGAGCTGTTTTTT.